The 22 T cell receptor beta chains below come from one sample, sequenced in a study of graft-versus-host responses after intestinal transplantation. Repertoires were generated with immunoSEQ multiplex PCR, while TCRdb's copy carries only in-frame clones and drops some. The sample has approximately 63,000 clones; about nine tenths are singletons. Lymphocytes (intraepithelial and lamina propria) were released by processing the graft tissue. The source material was ileum tissue, sampled 350 to 400 days after transplant. These receptors originate from a human patient who received an intestinal transplant, so some T cells may come from the graft donor.

The rearrangement links TRBV6-5 to TRBJ2-7; 7 nucleotides line up with TRBD1. The J segment lost 1 base and the V segment lost 6 bases, leaving 3 bases of the junction unmatched. CDR1 is MNHEY, CDR2 SVGAGI, per germline. CDR3 size: 13 residues. The CDR3 loop is CASRGTESYEQYF. The CDR3, as DNA: TGTGCCAGCAGGGGGACAGAATCCTACGAGCAGTACTTC.

The chain links TRBV11-2 to TRBJ2-7; D may be TRBD1 (5 bases). The CDR3 covers 13 residues. V dropped 1 base and J dropped 2 bases, with 6 bases sitting between them. In germline, CDR1 is SGHAT, CDR2 FQNNGV. The CDR3 reads CASSLGQTYEQYF. CDR3 in DNA: TGTGCCAGCAGCTTAGGACAGACCTACGAGCAGTACTTC.

The rearrangement links TRBV9 to TRBJ1-2; D possibly corresponds to TRBD1 (6 bases). The CDR3 covers 13 residues. Germline V gene data show CDR1 as SGDLS and CDR2 as YYNGEE. Trimming removed 0 bases from V and 7 bases from J, with 10 bases in between. CDR3 sequence reads: CASSVEGGSGYTF. The CDR3 coding sequence is TGTGCCAGCAGCGTAGAGGGGGGGAGTGGCTACACCTTC.

The genes are TRBV7-2 and TRBJ2-5; possible D gene TRBD1, 5 bases. V gave up 1 base and J gave up 11 bases, with 23 bases separating them. The CDR3 sequence is 16 residues long. The germline CDR1 and CDR2 sequences are SGHTA and FQGNSA. CDR3 in amino acids: CASSLDADSAYVEQYF. Here the CDR3 DNA reads TGTGCCAGCAGCTTAGACGCCGACAGTGCCTACGTAGAGCAGTACTTC.

The chain recombines TRBV5-1 with TRBJ2-2, with D possibly being TRBD1 (6 bases). Trimming stripped 4 bases from V and 6 bases from J, with 13 bases between. CDR1 is SGHRS and CDR2 is YFSETQ in the germline V gene. This CDR3 region has 14 residues. The chain's CDR3 is CASSTLQGPGELFF. As DNA, the CDR3 is TGCGCCAGCAGCACCTTACAGGGACCCGGGGAGCTGTTTTTT.

The chain links TRBV19 to TRBJ1-5; D is uncertain. Germline values: CDR1 LNHDA, CDR2 SQIVND (reference sequence). The CDR3 spans 19 residues. Trimming pared 5 bases from V and 0 bases from J, leaving 23 bases between. DNA for the CDR3: TGTGCCAGTAGTGCAGGACCAGAACACCTACTTCCTAGCAATCAGCCCCAGCATTTT. It specifies CASSAGPEHLLPSNQPQHF.

This sequence joins TRBV11-3 and TRBJ2-5, with 7 nucleotides matching TRBD2. CDR1 and CDR2 (germline): SGHNT, YENEEA. This CDR3 region has 13 residues. Trimming removed 3 bases from V and 3 bases from J; junction bases left unmatched: 1. CDR3 protein: CASSFGLEETQYF. CDR3 DNA sequence: TGTGCCAGCAGCTTTGGACTAGAAGAGACCCAGTACTTC.

This chain uses TRBV4-1 with TRBJ2-7; 8 bases agree with TRBD1. The CDR3 covers 13 residues. Germline CDR1 reads MGHRA; CDR2 reads YSYEKL. The junction had 0 bases not matched to a gene; V was cut back by 0 bases and J by 5 bases. The CDR3 DNA reads as TGCGCCAGCAGCCAAGAGACAGGGGACGAGCAGTACTTC. Amino acids: CASSQETGDEQYF.

The table lists this clone with a few counts. V and J are TRBV9 and TRBJ1-6; the D gene is possibly TRBD1 (5 bases). The length of the CDR3 is 16 residues. In germline, CDR1 is SGDLS, CDR2 YYNGEE. Trimming pared 6 bases from V and 1 base from J, leaving 14 bases between. The CDR3 spells CASTEWGRSYNSPLHF. The CDR3, as DNA: TGTGCCAGCACCGAGTGGGGCAGGTCCTATAATTCACCCCTCCACTTT.

The chain links TRBV2 to TRBJ1-3; D remains ambiguous. Per germline, CDR1 SNHLY and CDR2 FYNNEI. The CDR3 has 15 amino acids. V was shortened by 2 bases and J by 0 bases, with 8 bases between the two germline ends. The CDR3: CASSEQAHSGNTIYF. The CDR3 DNA follows: TGTGCCAGCAGTGAACAGGCCCACTCTGGAAACACCATATATTTT.

V and J are TRBV28 and TRBJ2-1; weak D call: TRBD2 (6 bases). The CDR3 spans 14 residues. Germline CDR1 and CDR2: MDHEN and SYDVKM. The V end was cut by 4 bases, the J end by 5 bases, with 12 bases between. The CDR3 loop is CASSSRDLDNEQFF. The DNA of the CDR3 is TGTGCCAGCAGTTCGCGGGATCTCGACAATGAGCAGTTCTTC.

The chain carries TRBV4-1 and TRBJ2-7; maybe TRBD1 (5 bases). CDR3 size: 13 residues. Trimming removed 3 bases from V and 6 bases from J, with 12 bases in between. Germline V gives CDR1 MGHRA, CDR2 YSYEKL. CDR3 sequence: CASSHHGQREQYF. DNA for the CDR3: TGCGCCAGCAGCCATCACGGACAACGCGAGCAGTACTTC.

The J gene is TRBJ2-7, the V gene TRBV29-1; D possibly corresponds to TRBD2 (5 bases). The CDR3 is 13 amino acids. V lost 6 bases and J 2 bases, leaving 14 bases between the germline ends. CDR1 is SQVTM, CDR2 ANQGSEA, per germline. In nucleotides, the CDR3 is TGCAGCGTGACAAGCGGCACTACCTACGAGCAGTACTTC. Translated, it gives CSVTSGTTYEQYF.

The chain has TRBV28 and TRBJ2-5, with a tentative D call TRBD2 (6 bases). Germline V gene data show CDR1 as MDHEN and CDR2 as SYDVKM. This CDR3 has 13 amino acids. V was shortened by 4 bases and J by 7 bases, with 13 bases between the two germline ends. CDR3 sequence (DNA): TGTGCCAGCAGTTCCGCGGGGCTAGGGACCCAGTACTTC. It encodes CASSSAGLGTQYF.

The chain employs TRBV4-1 and TRBJ1-4; D is unresolved. Trimming stripped 6 bases from V and 8 bases from J, with 19 bases between. This CDR3 has 15 amino acids. The germline V gene encodes CDR1 MGHRA and CDR2 YSYEKL. Written as DNA, the CDR3 is TGCGCCAGCAGTTTTCGCCTGGAGGTAGGCGAAAAACTGTTTTTT. This codes for CASSFRLEVGEKLFF.

A few counts support this clone. The rearrangement joins TRBV7-9 to TRBJ1-1; D gene uncertain. The V end was cut by 8 bases, the J end by 3 bases, with 10 bases between. In germline, CDR1 is SEHNR, CDR2 FQNEAQ (reference sequence). This CDR3 spans 12 amino acids. CDR3 sequence: CASGLDYTEAFF. DNA for the CDR3: TGTGCCAGCGGGTTAGACTACACTGAAGCTTTCTTT. The variable domain in full, with the rest retrieved from reference TRBV7-9 and TRBJ1-1, is DTGVSQNPRHKITKRGQNVTFRCDPISEHNRLYWYRQTLGQGPEFLTYFQNEAQLEKSRLLSDRFSAERPKGSFSTLEIQRTEQGDSAMYLCASGLDYTEAFFGQGTRLTVV.

This chain uses TRBV10-2 with TRBJ2-3; TRBD2 might be the D (6 bases). The CDR3 totals 14 residues. The V gene lost 4 bases and the J gene lost 0 bases, with 8 bases spanning the gap. Germline V gene lookup returns CDR1 WSHSY and CDR2 SAAADI. CDR3 nucleotides: TGCGCCAGCAGTGGGCTAGCGAGCACAGATACGCAGTATTTT. This encodes CASSGLASTDTQYF.

The chain recombines TRBV5-4 with TRBJ1-2; tentatively, D is TRBD1 (5 bases). Trimming took 5 bases from V and 6 from J, leaving 20 bases between them. The CDR3 consists of 15 residues. Germline CDR1 is SGHNT and CDR2 is YYREEE (reference sequence). CDR3 amino acids: CASSSPGGAGDGYTF. CDR3 nucleotide sequence: TGTGCCAGCAGTTCCCCAGGAGGGGCGGGGGATGGCTACACCTTC.

V usage is TRBV6-1 and J usage is TRBJ1-6, with 7 bases that match TRBD1. This CDR3 contains 15 residues. Germline V gives CDR1 MNHNS, CDR2 SASEGT. The J segment lost 6 bases and the V segment lost 6 bases, leaving 8 bases of the junction unmatched. The DNA for the CDR3 is TGTGCCAGCAGAGACATCGGGACAGTTAATTCACCCCTCCACTTT. It is translated as CASRDIGTVNSPLHF.

This chain links TRBV29-1 with TRBJ2-5; D might be TRBD2 (6 bases). The germline gives CDR1 SQVTM, CDR2 ANQGSEA. The CDR3 runs to 12 residues. V lost 5 bases, J lost 2 bases, and 9 bases lay in between. CDR3 coding DNA: TGCAGCGTTTGGCTAGCGCAAGAGACCCAGTACTTC. This translates into CSVWLAQETQYF.

The chain is built from TRBV6-1 and TRBJ1-2; D is unclear. CDR1 and CDR2 (germline): MNHNS, SASEGT. V lost 3 bases, J lost 3 bases, and 8 bases lay in between. The CDR3 sequence is 13 residues long. The CDR3 DNA reads TGTGCCAGCAGTGAGGACGGATACTATGGCTACACCTTC. It encodes CASSEDGYYGYTF.

The CDR3 loop is CASKATGTYEQYF. CDR3 DNA sequence: TGTGCCAGCAAGGCGACAGGGACCTACGAGCAGTACTTC. The gene calls are TRBV6-1 and TRBJ2-7; 7 bases agree with TRBD1. The CDR3 covers 13 residues. Germline assignment: CDR1 MNHNS and CDR2 SASEGT. Germline trimming cut 7 bases from V and 2 bases from J; bases unmatched to any gene: 5.